The present entry profiles one TCR beta chain with its context. Its antigen is as yet unknown. Time point of the sample: persistent/refractory GD, antithyroid drugs over 5 years with positive TRAb. Preparation of the TCR library used RNA extracted from PBMCs. The patient group derived from an endocrinology department in Xi'an, China. The data belong to a study of regulatory T cells in long-lasting Graves disease. The study's findings and limits: Preferential use of TRBV28, TRBJ1-2 and TRBJ2-5 was seen in persistent disease.

V was clipped by 0 bases and J by 3 bases, with 9 bases between them. CDR3 size: 14 residues. CDR1 and CDR2 (germline): LGHDT, YNNKEL (reference sequence). Construction of the TCR beta libraries employed iRepertoire HTBI primers in conjunction with Arm-PCR of CDR3 regions. TCRdb re-called the multiplex PCR reads with MiXCR, one entry per CDR3 protein. The sample consists of about 290,000 distinct CDR3 sequences, 22% of them appearing once. The chain links TRBV3-1 to TRBJ2-7; no clear D. Material: peripheral blood mononuclear cells (PBMCs), obtained when the disease was refractory, from a patient treated with antithyroid drugs. The sequence derives from a female donor with Graves disease. CDR3 sequence (DNA): TGTGCCAGCAGCCAAGATCCCTCTTACTACGAGCAGTACTTC. This codes for CASSQDPSYYEQYF.